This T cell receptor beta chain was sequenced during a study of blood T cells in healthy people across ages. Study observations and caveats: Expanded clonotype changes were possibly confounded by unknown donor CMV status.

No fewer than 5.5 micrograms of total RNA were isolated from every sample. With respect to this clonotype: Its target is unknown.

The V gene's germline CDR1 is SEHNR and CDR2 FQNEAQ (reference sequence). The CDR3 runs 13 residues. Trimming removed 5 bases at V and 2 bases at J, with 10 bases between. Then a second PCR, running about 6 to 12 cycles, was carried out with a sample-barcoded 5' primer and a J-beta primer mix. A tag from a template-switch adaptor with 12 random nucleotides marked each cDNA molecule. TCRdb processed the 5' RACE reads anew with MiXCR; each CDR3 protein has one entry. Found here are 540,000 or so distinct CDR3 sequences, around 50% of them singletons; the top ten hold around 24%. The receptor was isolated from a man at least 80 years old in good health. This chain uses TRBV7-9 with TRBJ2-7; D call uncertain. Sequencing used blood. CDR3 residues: CASSHRSTYEQYF. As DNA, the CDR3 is TGTGCCAGCAGCCACAGATCTACCTACGAGCAGTACTTC.